These 18 T cell receptor beta chains were sequenced from one sample in a study of OX40 agonist ivuxolimab in advanced cancers. Some clones are missing from TCRdb's copy, which holds only in-frame ones; the method was immunoSEQ multiplex PCR. The sample lists around 50,000 clones, around 87% occurring once. The sequenced sample was CD4+ or CD8+ T cells sorted from blood, obtained in a trial of the OX40 agonist ivuxolimab. The receptor set was obtained from an adult with an advanced solid tumor such as melanoma, head and neck, liver or kidney cancer.

The chain carries TRBV27 and TRBJ1-2; 10 bases align to TRBD1. V lost 3 bases, J lost 6 bases, and 7 bases stayed unmatched. Germline assignment: CDR1 MNHEY and CDR2 SMNVEV (reference sequence). This CDR3 has 15 amino acids. DNA for the CDR3: TGTGCCAGCAGTTTTACTTGGGGGACAGGGGATGGCTACACCTTC. It encodes CASSFTWGTGDGYTF.

This chain uses TRBV5-4 with TRBJ2-2, with 13 bases identical to TRBD2. Trimming cost V 4 bases and J 7 bases; bases outside gene matches: 7. Germline V gene data show CDR1 as SGHNT and CDR2 as YYREEE (reference sequence). The CDR3 totals 16 residues. The CDR3: CASSTTSGRVDGELFF. The CDR3 nucleotides read TGTGCCAGCAGCACAACTAGCGGGAGGGTTGACGGGGAGCTGTTTTTT.

The DNA for the CDR3 is TGTGCCAGCAGCCGAGGCGGCCTCAATCAGCCCCAGCATTTT. It yields the protein CASSRGGLNQPQHF. This rearrangement joins TRBV27 to TRBJ1-5; D gene uncertain. Between the trimmed V and J ends, which lost 6 bases and 3 bases, there was a span of 12 bases. There are 14 residues in the CDR3. Per the germline V gene, CDR1 is MNHEY and CDR2 is SMNVEV (reference sequence).

V gene TRBV28 combines with J gene TRBJ2-2; no firm D call. Looked up from germline, CDR1 is MDHEN and CDR2 is SYDVKM. The V end lost 6 bases, the J end lost 3 bases, and 14 bases lay between the germline ends. This CDR3 spans 15 amino acids. The CDR3 region has the DNA TGTGCCAGCAGCCGCCCCTCTAGGGACACCGGGGAGCTGTTTTTT. Amino acids: CASSRPSRDTGELFF.

The chain employs TRBV28 and TRBJ1-2; the D is unclear. V lost 5 bases, J lost 3 bases, and 10 bases lay in between. Germline lookup yields CDR1 MDHEN and CDR2 SYDVKM. This CDR3 has 13 amino acids. The CDR3 region has the DNA TGTGCCAGCAGTCAACGACACGACTATGGCTACACCTTC. It encodes CASSQRHDYGYTF.

The DNA for the CDR3 is TGTGCCAGCAGTTCCGGTCACAGGGGCCTTCGGTTGGGCACTGAAGCTTTCTTT. Protein sequence: CASSSGHRGLRLGTEAFF. The chain recombines TRBV27 with TRBJ1-1; 7 nucleotides align to TRBD1. The junction had 18 bases not matched to a gene; V was cut back by 4 bases and J by 4 bases. CDR1 and CDR2 from the germline V gene are MNHEY and SMNVEV (reference sequence). The CDR3 contains 18 residues.

DNA of the CDR3: TGTGCCAGCACGCCGGGACCCTACACTGAAGCTTTCTTT. Protein product: CASTPGPYTEAFF. The V call is TRBV6-1, the J call TRBJ1-1, with D maybe TRBD1 (5 bases). The V gene's germline CDR1 is MNHNS and CDR2 SASEGT. The CDR3 is 13 residues long. The germline V and J ends were trimmed by 7 bases and 3 bases, with 12 bases remaining between them.

This chain connects TRBV10-1 to TRBJ2-5, with 7 bases fitting TRBD1. CDR3 length equals 15 residues. Trimming removed 9 bases from V and 2 bases from J; junction bases left unmatched: 12. The germline gives CDR1 WNHNN, CDR2 SYGVQD (reference sequence). The CDR3 spells CASYFGQGEQETQYF. CDR3 in DNA: TGCGCCAGTTACTTCGGGCAGGGGGAACAAGAGACCCAGTACTTC.

The chain has TRBV10-1 and TRBJ2-3; D possibly corresponds to TRBD2 (6 bases). Trimming pared 0 bases from V and 5 bases from J, leaving 12 bases between. The CDR3 totals 15 residues. In germline, CDR1 is WNHNN, CDR2 SYGVQD (reference sequence). The CDR3 sequence is CASSESGGLRDTQYF. CDR3 nucleotide sequence: TGCGCCAGCAGTGAGTCGGGGGGATTAAGAGATACGCAGTATTTT.

The chain links TRBV7-2 to TRBJ1-2; TRBD1 is a possible D gene (6 bases). The germline gives CDR1 SGHTA, CDR2 FQGNSA. The V and J ends lost 5 bases and 0 bases respectively, with 13 bases between them. There are 15 residues in the CDR3. In DNA form, the CDR3 reads TGTGCCAGCAGCCCCCGGACAGCCTCTAACTATGGCTACACCTTC. Protein product: CASSPRTASNYGYTF.

In its sample, this clone was seen a few times. The V and J genes are TRBV10-3 and TRBJ1-3; D uncertain. V shed 3 bases and J shed 0 bases, with 9 bases lying between them. The CDR3 runs 15 residues. The germline gives CDR1 ENHRY, CDR2 SYGVKD. The CDR3 bases are TGTGCCATCAGTGAAAGTGTCTACTCTGGAAACACCATATATTTT. It translates to CAISESVYSGNTIYF.

The rearrangement links TRBV27 to TRBJ2-3; D uncertain. The germline V and J ends were trimmed by 6 bases and 3 bases, with 4 bases remaining between them. In germline, CDR1 is MNHEY, CDR2 SMNVEV (reference sequence). This CDR3 is 11 amino acids long. The CDR3 nucleotides read TGTGCCAGCAGACGGACAGATACGCAGTATTTT. Translated, it gives CASRRTDTQYF.

The rearrangement links TRBV5-1 to TRBJ2-1; D is unclear. The V gene lost 4 bases and the J gene lost 1 base, with 12 bases spanning the gap. Germline V gene lookup returns CDR1 SGHRS and CDR2 YFSETQ. The CDR3 loop spans 15 amino acids. For the CDR3, the DNA is TGCGCCAGCAGCGTGGCGGCGGAATCCTACAATGAGCAGTTCTTC. It specifies CASSVAAESYNEQFF.

The gene calls are TRBV10-1 and TRBJ2-3; D is unclear. V gave up 3 bases and J gave up 2 bases, with 6 bases separating them. The CDR3 totals 13 residues. Looked up from germline, CDR1 is WNHNN and CDR2 is SYGVQD (reference sequence). The CDR3 protein is CASSDLHTDTQYF. The CDR3 DNA follows: TGCGCCAGCAGTGATCTTCACACAGATACGCAGTATTTT.

The rearrangement links TRBV2 to TRBJ2-3, with TRBD2 identical over 12 bases. The CDR3 contains 16 residues. Germline CDR1 and CDR2: SNHLY and FYNNEI. Trimming cost V 5 bases and J 3 bases; bases outside gene matches: 6. Written as DNA, the CDR3 is TGTGCCAGCAGTTTTCTAGCGGGAGGGCAAACAGATACGCAGTATTTT. Translation gives CASSFLAGGQTDTQYF. Variable domain in full (rest from reference TRBV2 and TRBJ2-3): EPEVTQTPSHQVTQMGQEVILRCVPISNHLYFYWYRQILGQKVEFLVSFYNNEISEKSEIFDDQFSVERPDGSNFTLKIRSTKLEDSAMYFCASSFLAGGQTDTQYFGPGTRLTVL.

The V gene is TRBV19, the J gene TRBJ1-5, with no clear D. The germline gives CDR1 LNHDA, CDR2 SQIVND (reference sequence). V gave up 1 base and J gave up 1 base, with 8 bases separating them. This CDR3 is built from 15 residues. The CDR3 is CASSIVAVSNQPQHF. DNA for the CDR3: TGTGCCAGTAGTATAGTGGCAGTGAGCAATCAGCCCCAGCATTTT. Drawing the rest from reference TRBV19 and TRBJ1-5, the complete variable domain is DGGITQSPKYLFRKEGQNVTLSCEQNLNHDAMYWYRQDPGQGLRLIYYSQIVNDFQKGDIAEGYSVSREKKESFPLTVTSAQKNPTAFYLCASSIVAVSNQPQHFGDGTRLSIL.

V is TRBV6-1 and J is TRBJ1-1, with D unclear. The CDR3 loop spans 17 amino acids. Between the trimmed V and J ends, which lost 1 base and 4 bases, there was a span of 19 bases. Germline V CDR1 and CDR2: MNHNS, SASEGT. For the CDR3, the DNA is TGTGCCAGCAGTGAAGATTATATAATAAGGCTAAGCACTGAAGCTTTCTTT. Translating it yields CASSEDYIIRLSTEAFF.

This chain uses TRBV6-5 with TRBJ2-7; D remains unclear. The V end lost 0 bases, the J end lost 5 bases, and 11 bases lay between the germline ends. The germline gives CDR1 MNHEY, CDR2 SVGAGI. The CDR3 runs 14 residues. The CDR3 is CASSYSNPPHEQYF. The CDR3 DNA reads TGTGCCAGCAGTTACTCGAACCCCCCGCACGAGCAGTACTTC.